Presented here are 2 T cell receptor beta chains from one specimen sequenced in a study of CXCR3-negative and CXCR3-positive naive CD8 T cells. TRB cDNA was prepared as libraries by UMI-labeled 5' RACE. From the 5' RACE reads, TCRdb lists one entry per CDR3 protein and no DNA. Recorded for this sample: around 140,000 distinct CDR3 sequences. The sequencing input was naive CXCR3- CD8+ T cells from blood. Regarding subset: CD45RO-CCR7+CD27+CD95- naive CD8+ T cells lacking CXCR3 (TNR3-). The receptors here all came from a human donor in good health. Some clones in this sample may be carry-over from other donors' samples.

The rearrangement uses TRBV20-1 and TRBJ2-7; TCRdb selects TRBD1, and the lack of DNA leaves this call unchecked. The CDR3 sequence is 15 residues long. The germline CDR1 and CDR2 sequences are DFQATT and SNEGSKA (reference sequence). CDR3 residues: CSARDPGQGTVEQYF.

The chain joins TRBV5-1 to TRBJ2-2. From germline, CDR1 is SGHRS and CDR2 YFSETQ. The CDR3 consists of 15 residues. Here the CDR3 reads CASSLESGNTGELFF.